Each of the 26 T cell receptor beta chains below was sequenced from the same sample in a study of pediatric ulcerative colitis. Profiled with immunoSEQ multiplex PCR; TCRdb holds only in-frame clones, not every one. The data show roughly 49,000 clones, around 79% seen once. The rectum was sampled with one to two pinch biopsies at colonoscopy. Sample: gut tissue. Receptors were obtained from a girl aged 5 to 17 with moderate ulcerative colitis.

The rearrangement uses TRBV25-1 and TRBJ2-2; D remains unclear. This CDR3 is 13 amino acids long. CDR1 MGHDK and CDR2 SYGVNS come from the germline V gene. Trimming stripped 7 bases from V and 1 base from J, with 7 bases between. The CDR3 DNA reads TGTGCCAGCATCTCACGGAACACCGGGGAGCTGTTTTTT. It codes for CASISRNTGELFF. Full variable domain (missing parts from reference TRBV25-1 and TRBJ2-2): EADIYQTPRYLVIGTGKKITLECSQTMGHDKMYWYQQDPGMELHLIHYSYGVNSTEKGDLSSESTVSRIRTEHFPLTLESARPSHTSQYLCASISRNTGELFFGEGSRLTVL.

The J gene is TRBJ2-7, the V gene TRBV28; 10 positions match TRBD2. Trimming removed 5 bases from V and 10 bases from J; junction bases left unmatched: 14. CDR3 size: 15 residues. From germline, CDR1 is MDHEN and CDR2 SYDVKM. CDR3 bases: TGTGCCAGCAGTGGGCCGGGACTAGCGCGACGGACTCAGTACTTC. Translation gives CASSGPGLARRTQYF.

Only a few counts were recorded for this clone. The V and J genes are TRBV4-1 and TRBJ2-7; maybe TRBD1 (6 bases). The CDR3 extends over 16 amino acids. Trimming took off 2 bases at V and 4 bases at J, with 18 bases between the two ends. CDR1 MGHRA and CDR2 YSYEKL come from the germline V gene. The CDR3 is CASSQSPRTEIYEQYF. The CDR3 DNA reads as TGCGCCAGCAGCCAAAGCCCTCGGACAGAGATTTACGAGCAGTACTTC.

The rearrangement links TRBV9 to TRBJ2-7; D remains ambiguous. The V and J ends lost 0 bases and 2 bases respectively, with 9 bases between them. This CDR3 contains 14 residues. CDR1 is SGDLS, CDR2 YYNGEE, per germline. CDR3 coding DNA: TGTGCCAGCAGCGTAGGAGGCACAACCTACGAGCAGTACTTC. It encodes CASSVGGTTYEQYF.

The rearrangement joins TRBV28 to TRBJ2-2; a weak D match, TRBD1 (6 bases). Germline V gives CDR1 MDHEN, CDR2 SYDVKM. Trimming cost V 11 bases and J 2 bases, with 18 bases left between them. This CDR3 has 15 amino acids. For the CDR3, the DNA is TGTGCCGCCCGAAGGGGGACACAAAACACCGGGGAGCTGTTTTTT. Its translation is CAARRGTQNTGELFF.

The chain carries TRBV29-1 and TRBJ1-6, with 11 bases that match TRBD1. This CDR3 is built from 13 residues. The germline CDR1 and CDR2 sequences are SQVTM and ANQGSEA. Unmatched junction bases numbered 9, after V lost 6 bases and J lost 14 bases. The CDR3 loop reads CSVAGTGGKALHF. CDR3 bases: TGCAGCGTAGCCGGGACAGGGGGAAAGGCCCTCCACTTT. The full variable domain, in which reference TRBV29-1 and TRBJ1-6 provide the parts outside the CDR3, is SAVISQKPSRDICQRGTSLTIQCQVDSQVTMMFWYRQQPGQSLTLIATANQGSEATYESGFVIDKFPISRPNLTFSTLTVSNMSPEDSSIYLCSVAGTGGKALHFGNGTRLTVT.

This chain connects TRBV29-1 to TRBJ2-1; 9 bases fit TRBD1. Germline CDR1 SQVTM, CDR2 ANQGSEA. The V and J ends lost 5 bases and 9 bases, in that order; junction bases with no gene match: 14. The CDR3 runs to 15 residues. CDR3 in DNA: TGCAGCGTTTGCAGGACAGGGGCAGTTTATTGTGAGCAGTTCTTC. Its protein is CSVCRTGAVYCEQFF.

The chain combines TRBV19 with TRBJ1-1; D unclear. Germline V lookup: CDR1 LNHDA, CDR2 SQIVND (reference sequence). The V end was cut by 7 bases, the J end by 9 bases, with 6 bases between. The length of the CDR3 is 9 residues. CDR3 sequence reads: CASKVKAFF. CDR3 DNA: TGTGCCAGTAAGGTGAAAGCTTTCTTT.

This clone was seen more than once but under ten times. The chain is built from TRBV19 and TRBJ1-3; no firm D call. The V gene's germline CDR1 is LNHDA and CDR2 SQIVND (reference sequence). The CDR3 is made up of 15 amino acids. Trimming left V 5 bases short and J 0 bases short, with 11 bases between. In nucleotides, the CDR3 is TGTGCCAGTAGTCCCGGATCTACCTCTGGAAACACCATATATTTT. It is translated as CASSPGSTSGNTIYF.

The chain joins TRBV2 to TRBJ1-1; D is unresolved. Trimming took 7 bases from V and 6 from J, leaving 12 bases between them. This CDR3 comprises 12 residues. CDR1 and CDR2 from the germline V gene are SNHLY and FYNNEI. CDR3 nucleotide sequence: TGTGCCAGCAAGGGCCCCGGAGCTGAAGCTTTCTTT. Amino acid sequence: CASKGPGAEAFF.

Only a few counts were recorded for this clone. The chain uses TRBV2 and TRBJ1-2; D not resolved. Per the germline V gene, CDR1 is SNHLY and CDR2 is FYNNEI. Trimming removed 7 bases at V and 0 bases at J, with 3 bases between. The CDR3 contains 11 residues. This chain's CDR3 is CASTTNYGYTF. The CDR3, as DNA: TGTGCCAGCACCACTAACTATGGCTACACCTTC.

This chain connects TRBV19 to TRBJ1-1; D is unclear. V was cut by 3 bases and J by 0 bases, with 2 bases left in between. CDR3 length: 12 amino acids. Germline values: CDR1 LNHDA, CDR2 SQIVND (reference sequence). CDR3 residues: CASSMVNTEAFF. In nucleotides, the CDR3 is TGTGCCAGTAGTATGGTGAACACTGAAGCTTTCTTT.

V usage is TRBV6-5 and J usage is TRBJ2-7, with 12 bases matching TRBD2. The CDR3 spans 16 residues. J lost 4 bases, V lost 2 bases, and 6 bases had no gene match. Germline CDR1 reads MNHEY; CDR2 reads SVGAGI. CDR3 residues: CASSYGGLAGSYEQYF. Written as DNA, the CDR3 is TGTGCCAGCAGTTACGGGGGACTAGCGGGCTCGTACGAGCAGTACTTC.

The J gene is TRBJ1-2, the V gene TRBV4-1; the D gene is possibly TRBD1 (5 bases). The CDR3 consists of 16 residues. Germline V CDR1 and CDR2: MGHRA, YSYEKL. The V end was cut by 6 bases, the J end by 0 bases, with 17 bases between. This CDR3 is CASRRDLTLANYGYTF. CDR3 nucleotide sequence: TGCGCCAGCAGGAGGGACTTGACACTTGCTAACTATGGCTACACCTTC.

This clone was detected only a few times. In nucleotides, the CDR3 is TGTGCCAGCAGTTTACGGGGCTATGGCTACACCTTC. This encodes CASSLRGYGYTF. The V call is TRBV28, the J call TRBJ1-2; D ambiguous. Germline V CDR1 and CDR2: MDHEN, SYDVKM. CDR3 length equals 12 residues. Trimming shortened V by 2 bases and J by 4 bases, and 5 bases separated the two germline ends.

This CDR3 is CASSSDRLALNTGELFF. In nucleotides, the CDR3 is TGTGCCAGCAGCTCCGATCGACTAGCGTTAAACACCGGGGAGCTGTTTTTT. This chain connects TRBV7-9 to TRBJ2-2; 8 bases are shared with TRBD2. Germline-derived CDR1 and CDR2 are SEHNR and FQNEAQ (reference sequence). This CDR3 has 17 amino acids. Unmatched junction bases numbered 9, after V lost 4 bases and J lost 2 bases.

In this sample, this clone turned up once. The chain links TRBV20-1 to TRBJ1-6; D is unresolved. Germline-derived CDR1 and CDR2 are DFQATT and SNEGSKA (reference sequence). The CDR3 is made up of 11 amino acids. With 1 base removed from V and 9 bases from J, the gap between germline ends came to 4 bases. CDR3 residues: CSARVGSPLHF. Written as DNA, the CDR3 is TGCAGTGCTAGAGTCGGTTCACCCCTCCACTTT.

V and J are TRBV19 and TRBJ2-7; TRBD1 matches at 7 bases. The CDR3 extends over 13 amino acids. Losses at the gene ends were 3 bases for V and 3 bases for J; bases not matched to a gene: 2. Germline V gene sequence: CDR1 LNHDA, CDR2 SQIVND (reference sequence). In nucleotides, the CDR3 is TGTGCCAGTAGTATGGGACAGTACTACGAGCAGTACTTC. This codes for CASSMGQYYEQYF.

The chain combines TRBV29-1 with TRBJ1-4; a possible D gene is TRBD1 (6 bases). Per the germline V gene, CDR1 is SQVTM and CDR2 is ANQGSEA. Trimming stripped 7 bases from V and 2 bases from J, with 11 bases between. CDR3 length equals 13 residues. CDR3 sequence: CSERGGTNEKLFF. CDR3 sequence (DNA): TGCAGCGAAAGGGGGGGGACTAATGAAAAACTGTTTTTT.

The chain is built from TRBV20-1 and TRBJ2-5, with D perhaps TRBD2 (5 bases). Germline V gene data show CDR1 as DFQATT and CDR2 as SNEGSKA (reference sequence). The V gene lost 2 bases and the J gene lost 4 bases, with 5 bases spanning the gap. This CDR3 has 11 amino acids. This CDR3 is CSARLAETQYF. The CDR3 DNA sequence: TGCAGTGCTAGACTAGCAGAGACCCAGTACTTC.

The CDR3 DNA sequence: TGTGCCAGCAGTGAGCTCCGGGACAGCCCCTACGAGCAGTACTTC. Its protein product is CASSELRDSPYEQYF. This chain links TRBV6-1 with TRBJ2-7; 7 bases map to TRBD1. This CDR3 contains 15 residues. The germline gives CDR1 MNHNS, CDR2 SASEGT. V was pared by 3 bases and J by 2 bases, with 7 bases of the junction left unmatched.

This clone was observed once. The genes are TRBV7-2 and TRBJ1-2; D gene uncertain. In germline, CDR1 is SGHTA, CDR2 FQGNSA. This CDR3 spans 13 amino acids. V gave up 2 bases and J gave up 7 bases, with 11 bases separating them. The CDR3 protein is CASSLWPEGGYTF. In DNA, the CDR3 is TGTGCCAGCAGCTTATGGCCCGAAGGTGGCTACACCTTC.

V gene TRBV18 combines with J gene TRBJ2-1; D might be TRBD2 (5 bases). Per germline, CDR1 KGHSH and CDR2 LQKENI. The CDR3 has 13 amino acids. Trimming cost V 4 bases and J 5 bases, with 9 bases left between them. The CDR3 spells CASSLGANNEQFF. The CDR3 region has the DNA TGTGCCAGCTCACTGGGAGCTAACAATGAGCAGTTCTTC. Combining the CDR3 with reference TRBV18 and TRBJ2-1 gives the whole variable domain NAGVMQNPRHLVRRRGQEARLRCSPMKGHSHVYWYRQLPEEGLKFMVYLQKENIIDESGMPKERFSAEFPKEGPSILRIQQVVRGDSAAYFCASSLGANNEQFFGPGTRLTVL.

A single count supports this clone. CDR3 sequence (DNA): TGTGCCAGCAGCCAAAAAGAGACCCAGTACTTC. Translated, it gives CASSQKETQYF. V gene TRBV7-2 combines with J gene TRBJ2-5, with D hard to call. The CDR3 runs to 11 residues. Trimming took off 5 bases at V and 3 bases at J, with 4 bases between the two ends. Germline V gene sequence: CDR1 SGHTA, CDR2 FQGNSA. Supplemented by reference TRBV7-2 and TRBJ2-5, the full variable domain reads GAGVSQSPSNKVTEKGKDVELRCDPISGHTALYWYRQSLGQGLEFLIYFQGNSAPDKSGLPSDRFSAERTGGSVSTLTIQRTQQEDSAVYLCASSQKETQYFGPGTRLLVL.

This rearrangement joins TRBV2 to TRBJ2-7; D not resolved. The CDR3 covers 12 residues. The V end lost 6 bases, the J end lost 5 bases, and 11 bases lay between the germline ends. CDR1 is SNHLY, CDR2 FYNNEI, per germline. The CDR3 bases are TGTGCCAGCAGCGCCGAAATAAACGAGCAGTACTTC. Protein sequence: CASSAEINEQYF. The variable domain in full, with the rest retrieved from reference TRBV2 and TRBJ2-7, is EPEVTQTPSHQVTQMGQEVILRCVPISNHLYFYWYRQILGQKVEFLVSFYNNEISEKSEIFDDQFSVERPDGSNFTLKIRSTKLEDSAMYFCASSAEINEQYFGPGTRLTVT.

V and J are TRBV27 and TRBJ2-6; 7 positions agree with TRBD1. Germline V gene lookup returns CDR1 MNHEY and CDR2 SMNVEV (reference sequence). The CDR3 loop spans 19 amino acids. Trimming took 2 bases from V and 2 from J; bases not matched to a gene: 12. CDR3 coding DNA: TGTGCCAGCAGTTTACGTCGGACAGGCTTGAGCACTGGGGCCAACGTCCTGACTTTC. This gives the protein CASSLRRTGLSTGANVLTF.